A selection of T cell receptor beta chains follows, all from one sample in a study of neurological immune-mediated disorders. TCRdb analysed the 5' RACE reads with MiXCR anew, one entry per CDR3 protein. The repertoire consists of about 52,000 distinct CDR3 sequences, with around 4% occurring once and the leading ten covering less than 2%. Sequenced sample: PBMCs. All receptors come from a man younger than 45 with multiple sclerosis. Each CDR3 is given with its conserved first and last residue. Each record gives: V gene, J gene, CDR3 protein.

TRBV6-6,TRBJ1-2,CASRDGGNYGYTF
TRBV6-5,TRBJ2-1,CASRNDNEQFF
TRBV5-1,TRBJ1-2,CASSLGGSYGYTF
TRBV6-2/TRBV6-3,TRBJ1-2,CASSLDISNYGYTF
TRBV7-9,TRBJ1-6,CASSHGQGRSPLHF
TRBV4-1,TRBJ1-2,CASSQDFPGTGKDGYTF
TRBV11-2,TRBJ2-2,CASSLPRFTGELFF
TRBV20-1,TRBJ2-5,CSAVYGRPGSREETQYF
TRBV27,TRBJ2-7,CASSLRDGRFYEQYF
TRBV20-1,TRBJ2-3,CSATRPNTDTQYF
TRBV19,TRBJ1-1,CASSIPTGERTEAFF
TRBV9,TRBJ1-1,CASRRGTHAFF
TRBV6-6,TRBJ2-2,CASSYSRGVGELFF
TRBV7-8,TRBJ2-1,CASSPPGANYNEQFF
TRBV20-1,TRBJ2-7,CSARGRDRSTYEQYF
TRBV12-3/TRBV12-4,TRBJ2-7,CASSLTGQRAYEQYF
TRBV7-2,TRBJ2-7,CASSYRQGAYEQYF
TRBV5-8,TRBJ2-3,CASSPGLAVDTQYF
TRBV10-3,TRBJ2-1,CAISERPGPGNEQFF
TRBV28,TRBJ1-5,CASNNNQPQHF
TRBV3-1,TRBJ2-1,CASSLKGDRGNEQFF
TRBV6-5,TRBJ1-5,CASSLSGFRPQNF
TRBV15,TRBJ2-1,CATSRRDRAGSYNEQFF
TRBV7-2,TRBJ2-5,CASSFLTGVETQYF
TRBV5-1,TRBJ2-7,CASSPDRGDEQYF
TRBV7-9,TRBJ2-2,CASSRQGARELFF
TRBV5-1,TRBJ1-6,CASSADSPSSYNSPLHF